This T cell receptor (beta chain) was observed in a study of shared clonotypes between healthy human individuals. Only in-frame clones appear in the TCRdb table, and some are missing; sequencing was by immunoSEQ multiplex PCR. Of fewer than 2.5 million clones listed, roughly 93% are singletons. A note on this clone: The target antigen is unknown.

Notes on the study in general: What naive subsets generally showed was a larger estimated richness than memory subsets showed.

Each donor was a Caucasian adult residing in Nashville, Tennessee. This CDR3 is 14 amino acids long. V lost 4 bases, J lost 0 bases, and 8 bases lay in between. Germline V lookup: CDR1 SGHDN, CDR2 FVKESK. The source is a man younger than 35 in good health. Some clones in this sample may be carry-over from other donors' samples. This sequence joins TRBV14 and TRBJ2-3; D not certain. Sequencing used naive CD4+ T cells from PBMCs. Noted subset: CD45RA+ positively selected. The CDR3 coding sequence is TGTGCCAGCAGCCTCCGATTAAGCACAGATACGCAGTATTTT. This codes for CASSLRLSTDTQYF.